The rows below give T cell receptor beta chains drawn from one sample of a study of blood T cell repertoires in COVID-19. Sequenced by immunoSEQ multiplex PCR; TCRdb stores in-frame clones only, minus some. The repertoire includes around 330,000 clones, roughly 90% of them detected once, and 4% sits in the top ten. The sequencing input was peripheral blood. The source of these receptors is a woman between 50 and 59 years old with active or convalescent COVID-19. Both conserved end residues are part of each CDR3. D genes are given only for firm matches. Not every row has a clone size; where given, it reads once, few, many or a size class.

v_call	d_call	j_call	clone_size	cdr3_nt	cdr3_aa
TRBV7-8	-	TRBJ2-3	few	TGTGCCAGCAGCTTAGAGGGGCTCAACACAGATACGCAGTATTTT	CASSLEGLNTDTQYF
TRBV30	TRBD1	TRBJ2-7	-	TGTGCCTGGAGTTCCCCCGGGACAGGCTTCTACGAGCAGTACTTC	CAWSSPGTGFYEQYF
TRBV28	TRBD2	TRBJ2-1	few	TGTGCCAGCAGACCTTCCGGGACTAGCGGGGGAAATGAGCAGTTCTTC	CASRPSGTSGGNEQFF
TRBV19	TRBD2	TRBJ2-7	few	TGTGCCAGTAGTATATCGGGGGGAGAGCAGTACTTC	CASSISGGEQYF
TRBV6-6	-	TRBJ2-2	-	TGTGCCAGCAGAATAGCGTCCACCGGGGAGCTGTTTTTT	CASRIASTGELFF
TRBV10-3	TRBD1	TRBJ1-3	-	TGTGCCATCAGCCCTACAGGGGCCCTCTCTGGAAACACCATATATTTT	CAISPTGALSGNTIYF
TRBV10-3	TRBD2	TRBJ2-2	-	TGTGCCACGAGGGCCGGACTAGCGATGAGAACCGGGGAGCTGTTTTTT	CATRAGLAMRTGELFF
TRBV27	TRBD2	TRBJ2-3	-	TGTGCCAGCAGGTCCAGCGGGGGCACAGATACGCAGTATTTT	CASRSSGGTDTQYF
TRBV11-2	-	TRBJ1-1	few	TGTGCCAGCAGCTTAGGGACAGCCAACACTGAAGCTTTCTTT	CASSLGTANTEAFF
TRBV28	TRBD1	TRBJ2-4	-	TGTGCCAGCAGTTCCGACAGGGGGGATAGCATTCAGTACTTC	CASSSDRGDSIQYF
TRBV10-2	-	TRBJ2-6	-	TGCGCCGTCCTACCGGGTGACCCCTCTGGGGCCAACGTCCTGACTTTC	CAVLPGDPSGANVLTF